This T cell receptor beta chain appears in the sequencing data of a study of chemoradiotherapy in HPV16-positive cancers (dated by TCRdb to 2021 to 2024). For the wider study: Candidate HPV-specific T-cell clones and common TCR motifs were defined through functional T-cell assays on cells from a couple of HPV16-positive patients. The study asked whether T-cell immunity against the HPV oncoproteins E6 and E7 changes during chemoradiotherapy and whether it affects survival. The candidate HPV-specific TCRs and motifs were subsequently tracked in TCR repertoires obtained from roughly 78 patients with HPV-related cancers. Study-wide conclusions, independent of this receptor: Expansion of candidate HPV-specific clones and E7-related TCR motifs was observed in the tumor microenvironment during treatment, whereas no such expansion was observed for non-HPV-specific T cells. The survival association was reported for HPV16-positive patients, and the functional definition of HPV-specific T cells was derived from only a couple of HPV16-positive patients. In HPV16-positive patients, expansion of HPV-responsive T cells during chemoradiotherapy was associated with improved recurrence-free survival.

The library was obtained by the immunoSEQ multiplex PCR assay. TCRdb holds this immuneACCESS table with in-frame rearrangements only. Some clones are missing; in checked studies, unresolved V genes explain under half, and the rest has no known cause. The sample records roughly 17,000 clones, 90% to 95% of which are singletons. The ten largest clonotypes hold 13% to 15% of the sample. As to this clone: This receptor's antigen is unknown. There are no base qualities to consult, and no much larger clone falls within one base.

Repertoires were sampled repeatedly over the course of chemoradiotherapy, so clonal expansion could be followed in the tumor microenvironment. Sequences SGHTS (CDR1) and YDEGEE (CDR2) are obtained from the germline V gene. The CDR3 starts with the cysteine, ends with the phenylalanine, and has 14 residues. Kept here is only the CDR3 DNA, which spans 42 bases and is read in frame from base 1. Relative to germline, V is 5 bases shorter and J is 2 bases shorter, with 14 bases between their ends. Here the sequenced sample was blood, taken from a patient who underwent chemoradiotherapy. The clonotype was recovered from a human donor with HPV-associated anogenital cancer. The rearranged chain carries TRBV5-8 and TRBJ2-7; the D gene assignment is perhaps TRBD1 or TRBD2, with each matching 5 bases. The DNA reads TGTGCCAGCAGTAGAGGGGATGGCCCCTACGAGCAGTACTTC. Its coded protein is CASSRGDGPYEQYF.